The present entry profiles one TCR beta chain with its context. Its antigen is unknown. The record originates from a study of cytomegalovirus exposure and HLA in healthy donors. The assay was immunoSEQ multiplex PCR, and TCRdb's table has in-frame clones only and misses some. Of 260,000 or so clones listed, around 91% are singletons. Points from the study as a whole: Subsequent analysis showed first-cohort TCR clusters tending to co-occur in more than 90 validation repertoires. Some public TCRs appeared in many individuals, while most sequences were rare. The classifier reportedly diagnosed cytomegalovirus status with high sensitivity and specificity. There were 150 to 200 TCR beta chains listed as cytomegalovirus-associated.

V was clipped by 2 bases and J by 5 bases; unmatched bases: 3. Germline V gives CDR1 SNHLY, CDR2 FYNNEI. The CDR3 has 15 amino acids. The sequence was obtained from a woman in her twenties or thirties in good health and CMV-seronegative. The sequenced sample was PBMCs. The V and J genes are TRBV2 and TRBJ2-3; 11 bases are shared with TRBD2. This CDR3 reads CASSEYGLAGDTQYF. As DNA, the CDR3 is TGTGCCAGCAGTGAATACGGACTAGCGGGAGATACGCAGTATTTT.